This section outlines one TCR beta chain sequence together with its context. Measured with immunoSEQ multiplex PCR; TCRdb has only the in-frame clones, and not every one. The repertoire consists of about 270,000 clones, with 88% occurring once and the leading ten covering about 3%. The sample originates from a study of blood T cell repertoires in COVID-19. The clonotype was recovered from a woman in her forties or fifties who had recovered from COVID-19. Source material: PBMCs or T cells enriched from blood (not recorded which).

This CDR3 is CASGTINYGYTF. CDR3 bases: TGTGCCAGCGGCACCATCAACTATGGCTACACCTTC. The chain recombines TRBV2 with TRBJ1-2; D not certain. The V end lost 8 bases, the J end lost 2 bases, and 9 bases lay between the germline ends. The germline gives CDR1 SNHLY, CDR2 FYNNEI. The CDR3 totals 12 residues.